This T cell receptor (beta chain) was captured by sequencing in a study of human T cells and chemical hapten exposure. About the research overall: The study sensitized with 2% DPC on an approximately 2 cm by approximately 2 cm patch of upper inner arm skin. Study-wide results and caveats: Sensitizing with DPC caused no change in TCRs above 1 in 1000 frequency.

TCRdb reprocessed the RACE reads via MiXCR and lists one record per CDR3 protein. In the table there are 80,000 to 100,000 distinct CDR3 sequences, around 7.8% of which are singletons. This clonotype showed up many times. Antigen unknown. The CDR3 consists of 12 residues. The ends were cut back, 3 bases at V and 3 bases at J, with 6 bases in the middle. Germline V lookup: CDR1 ENHRY, CDR2 SYGVKD. As for time point: patch test 1, 2 weeks after DPC sensitization. Treatment in this sample: therapeutic diphenylcyclopropenone sensitization with weekly scalp DPC. This specimen was whole blood, taken in connection with sensitization to the hapten diphenylcyclopropenone (DPC). This receptor was taken from a woman in her thirties with alopecia areata. Some clones in this sample may be carry-over from other donors' samples. The rearrangement uses TRBV10-3 and TRBJ2-7; no clear D. The CDR3 loop is CAISDTFYEQYF. In DNA, the CDR3 is TGTGCCATCAGTGATACCTTCTACGAGCAGTACTTC.